A single sample gave rise to the 19 T cell receptor beta chains below, sequenced in a study of vaccination effects on CD4 cells after COVID-19. It was after around eleven days of culture that CD4+ T cells were isolated. The protocol was immunoSEQ multiplex PCR, while the TCRdb copy is restricted to in-frame clones and leaves out a portion. The table has more than 45,000 clones, roughly 80% seen once. No antigen has been assigned to these receptors. The source was CD4+ T cells from PBMCs cultured without peptide, collected before COVID-19 vaccination. These receptors originate from a human donor who received a COVID-19 vaccine.

The V and J genes are TRBV7-2 and TRBJ1-1, with D perhaps matching TRBD1 (6 bases). The V end was cut by 4 bases, the J end by 2 bases, with 14 bases between. Germline lookup yields CDR1 SGHTA and CDR2 FQGNSA. This CDR3 spans 15 amino acids. This CDR3 reads CASSSQGGGNTEAFF. The CDR3 DNA follows: TGTGCCAGCAGCTCACAGGGAGGAGGAAACACTGAAGCTTTCTTT.

The chain combines TRBV5-1 with TRBJ2-1, with 13 bases aligning to TRBD2. This CDR3 has 14 residues. J was trimmed by 8 bases and V by 4 bases; bases with no gene match: 3. CDR1 and CDR2 (germline): SGHRS, YFSETQ. CDR3 in DNA: TGCGCCAGCAGCCTTGGGACTAGCGGGGATGAGCAGTTCTTC. Encoded protein: CASSLGTSGDEQFF.

The gene calls are TRBV5-6 and TRBJ1-3; D is undetermined. Germline CDR1 is SGHDT and CDR2 is YYEEEE. V was shortened by 1 base and J by 2 bases, with 4 bases between the two germline ends. The CDR3 sequence is 13 residues long. CDR3 region: CASSLRAGNTIYF. The DNA of the CDR3 is TGTGCCAGCAGCTTGAGGGCTGGAAACACCATATATTTT.

The rearrangement links TRBV6-5 to TRBJ1-6, with D perhaps TRBD1 (6 bases). CDR3 size: 14 residues. In germline, CDR1 is MNHEY, CDR2 SVGAGI. Between the trimmed V and J ends, which lost 4 bases and 7 bases, there was a span of 11 bases. The CDR3 DNA sequence: TGTGCCAGCAGTTCCCTGGACAGAAATTCACCCCTCCACTTT. It translates to CASSSLDRNSPLHF.

J is TRBJ2-5 and V is TRBV7-2; TRBD1 might be the D (6 bases). Germline-derived CDR1 and CDR2 are SGHTA and FQGNSA. Between the trimmed V and J ends, which lost 0 bases and 4 bases, there was a span of 9 bases. The CDR3 sequence is 14 residues long. The CDR3: CASSLALRGETQYF. The DNA of the CDR3 is TGTGCCAGCAGCTTAGCTCTCAGGGGAGAGACCCAGTACTTC.

This chain links TRBV7-2 with TRBJ1-1; no clear D gene. Germline loops: CDR1 SGHTA, CDR2 FQGNSA. The V end was cut by 1 base, the J end by 0 bases, with 6 bases between. The CDR3 is 14 residues long. The CDR3 is CASSLGRMNTEAFF. The DNA of the CDR3 is TGTGCCAGCAGCTTAGGCAGGATGAACACTGAAGCTTTCTTT.

The chain carries TRBV6-5 and TRBJ1-4; D is unresolved. The V gene lost 6 bases and the J gene lost 7 bases, with 12 bases spanning the gap. Germline V gene sequence: CDR1 MNHEY, CDR2 SVGAGI. CDR3 length: 13 residues. The CDR3 nucleotides are TGTGCCAGCAGACCAGGCCAGAGTGAAAAACTGTTTTTT. The encoded protein is CASRPGQSEKLFF.

This rearrangement joins TRBV6-5 to TRBJ2-1; no firm D call. This CDR3 has 14 residues. Germline lookup yields CDR1 MNHEY and CDR2 SVGAGI. The V end lost 3 bases, the J end lost 6 bases, and 12 bases lay between the germline ends. The CDR3 region is CASSYLPVGNEQFF. CDR3 DNA sequence: TGTGCCAGCAGTTATCTCCCGGTAGGCAATGAGCAGTTCTTC.

In this sample, this clone turned up a few times. The rearrangement uses TRBV2 and TRBJ1-2, with 8 bases that match TRBD1. The V gene end was trimmed by 6 bases and the J gene end by 6 bases; junction bases not matched to a gene: 6. The CDR3 is 13 residues long. Per germline, CDR1 SNHLY and CDR2 FYNNEI. Here the CDR3 reads CASSRRTGNGYTF. As DNA, the CDR3 is TGTGCCAGCAGCCGAAGGACAGGGAATGGCTACACCTTC.

The chain has TRBV7-8 and TRBJ1-4; D gene uncertain. The germline CDR1 and CDR2 sequences are SGHVS and FQNEAQ. CDR3 length: 13 amino acids. Between the trimmed V and J ends, which lost 4 bases and 15 bases, there was a span of 18 bases. The CDR3 region has the DNA TGTGCCAGCAGCTCGGCCGCAGCCTCCAATTTGTTTTTT. The encoded protein is CASSSAAASNLFF.

The V and J genes are TRBV5-4 and TRBJ1-1; TRBD1 matches 7 bases. The germline CDR1 and CDR2 sequences are SGHNT and YYREEE (reference sequence). The junction had 9 bases not matched to a gene; V was cut back by 4 bases and J by 6 bases. The CDR3 contains 14 residues. CDR3 protein: CASSITGAGAEAFF. In DNA form, the CDR3 reads TGTGCCAGCAGCATCACAGGGGCGGGGGCTGAAGCTTTCTTT.

Turning to this clone: At one boundary the junction diverges from the germline segment, which might be a read error. The J gene is TRBJ2-5, the V gene TRBV5-1, with TRBD2 matching 9 bases. Germline V gene data show CDR1 as SGHRS and CDR2 as YFSETQ. This CDR3 is 15 amino acids long. CDR3 region: CTSSLAGGKVETQYF. The CDR3 DNA reads TGCACCAGCAGTTTGGCGGGGGGGAAGGTAGAGACCCAGTACTTC.

The chain has TRBV9 and TRBJ1-3; D not certain. The V and J ends lost 3 bases and 2 bases respectively, with 15 bases between them. Germline V gene data show CDR1 as SGDLS and CDR2 as YYNGEE. This CDR3 has 16 residues. The CDR3 reads CASSARWTDTGNTIYF. DNA for the CDR3: TGTGCCAGCAGCGCGAGGTGGACCGATACTGGAAACACCATATATTTT.

The V call is TRBV10-3, the J call TRBJ2-2; D may be TRBD1 (6 bases). Germline V CDR1 and CDR2: ENHRY, SYGVKD. The CDR3 covers 15 residues. The V and J ends lost 4 bases and 0 bases respectively, with 9 bases between them. The CDR3 DNA is TGTGCCATCAGTGCGGGACAAACGAACACCGGGGAGCTGTTTTTT. It yields the protein CAISAGQTNTGELFF.

This clone has more than one count but fewer than ten. The DNA for the CDR3 is TGTGCCAGCAGCCAACAGCCAGGGCCTGGGGCCAACGTCCTGACTTTC. Protein sequence: CASSQQPGPGANVLTF. The V call is TRBV3-1 (or the pseudogene TRBV3-2), the J call TRBJ2-6, with D maybe TRBD1 (5 bases). Germline lookup yields CDR1 LGHDT and CDR2 YNNKEL (reference sequence). The CDR3 runs to 16 residues. Trimming left V 2 bases short and J 2 bases short, with 10 bases between.

The chain joins TRBV18 to TRBJ2-1, with a weak D call TRBD2 (6 bases). The ends were cut back, 2 bases at V and 0 bases at J, with 8 bases in the middle. CDR1 KGHSH and CDR2 LQKENI come from the germline V gene. The CDR3 contains 15 residues. CDR3 region: CASSPGGFSYNEQFF. The DNA for the CDR3 is TGTGCCAGCTCACCAGGGGGGTTCTCCTACAATGAGCAGTTCTTC.

The V call is TRBV9, the J call TRBJ1-1; maybe TRBD1 (6 bases). Germline CDR1 SGDLS, CDR2 YYNGEE. This CDR3 comprises 14 residues. V lost 4 bases, J lost 1 base, and 11 bases lay in between. Here the CDR3 reads CASSNRVSNTEAFF. DNA for the CDR3: TGTGCCAGCAGCAACAGGGTTTCGAACACTGAAGCTTTCTTT.

This clone has just a few counts. V and J are TRBV2 and TRBJ2-6, with D hard to call. The CDR3 covers 14 residues. Germline V gene sequence: CDR1 SNHLY, CDR2 FYNNEI. V was clipped by 5 bases and J by 2 bases, with 7 bases between them. The CDR3 loop reads CASSYSAGANVLTF. The CDR3 DNA sequence: TGTGCCAGCAGTTATAGTGCTGGGGCCAACGTCCTGACTTTC.

Note on this clone: Compared with germline, one end of the junction differs, possibly owing to a read error. This chain uses TRBV5-1 with TRBJ2-5; 8 bases agree with TRBD2. CDR1 is SGHRS and CDR2 is YFSETQ in the germline V gene. The CDR3 extends over 16 amino acids. The CDR3 DNA follows: TGCGCCAGCAGATTGGGCGGAACTAGCGGTCTTTTGACCCAGTACTTC. Protein sequence: CASRLGGTSGLLTQYF.